This is a list of T cell receptor beta chains from one sample in a study of T cell changes during pregnancy in multiple sclerosis. Sequencing was performed with immunoSEQ multiplex PCR; in TCRdb, only in-frame clones are kept and a portion is missing. The table includes tens of thousands of clones, about 95% detected once. The sample was CD4+ T cells from peripheral blood mononuclear cells, taken in the second trimester of pregnancy. These receptors originate from a female donor with multiple sclerosis, enrolled in a pregnancy study. CDR3s include the opening cysteine and the closing phenylalanine or tryptophan. The D gene is left open where the match is weak. Where a row states a size, it is once, few, many or the class of an expanded clone; other rows omit it.

D gene,J gene,V gene,clone size,CDR3 length,CDR3 protein,CDR3 DNA
NA,TRBJ2-5,TRBV7-3,NA,13,CASSSSYQETQYF,TGTGCCAGCAGCTCCTCGTACCAAGAGACCCAGTACTTC
TRBD1,TRBJ1-2,TRBV2,NA,16,CASSEAEGTGVDGYTF,TGTGCCAGCAGTGAAGCGGAAGGGACAGGGGTTGATGGCTACACCTTC
TRBD1,TRBJ2-2,TRBV5-5,once,15,CASSHGTGATGELFF,TGTGCCAGCAGCCACGGGACAGGGGCCACCGGGGAGCTGTTTTTT
TRBD1,TRBJ2-7,TRBV4-1,once,17,CASSQATVGTGGYEQYF,TGCGCCAGCAGCCAGGCCACCGTAGGGACAGGGGGCTACGAGCAGTACTTC
NA,TRBJ2-2,TRBV7-7,NA,14,CASSLGAGTGELFF,TGTGCCAGCAGCTTAGGGGCAGGCACCGGGGAGCTGTTTTTT
NA,TRBJ2-1,TRBV9,NA,15,CASSVAGSIYNEQFF,TGTGCCAGCAGCGTAGCGGGTTCCATCTACAATGAGCAGTTCTTC
NA,TRBJ1-1,TRBV28,NA,10,CGTWYTEAFF,TGTGGTACTTGGTACACTGAAGCTTTCTTT
TRBD2,TRBJ2-3,TRBV5-4,NA,16,CASSLGGTSAADTQYF,TGTGCCAGCAGCTTGGGTGGGACTAGCGCTGCAGATACGCAGTATTTT
TRBD1,TRBJ1-5,TRBV25-1,NA,15,CASSPTGGSNQPQHF,TGTGCCAGCAGTCCAACAGGGGGGAGCAATCAGCCCCAGCATTTT
NA,TRBJ2-7,TRBV6-1,NA,15,CASRDGALFSYEQYF,TGTGCCAGCAGGGATGGAGCGCTTTTCTCCTACGAGCAGTACTTC
NA,TRBJ2-7,TRBV5-1,NA,15,CASSLVRNGAYEQYF,TGCGCCAGCAGCTTGGTGCGGAATGGAGCCTACGAGCAGTACTTC
TRBD1,TRBJ1-2,TRBV5-1,NA,14,CASSLGQGDYGYTF,TGCGCCAGCAGCTTGGGCCAGGGGGACTATGGCTACACCTTC
TRBD2,TRBJ2-5,TRBV18,NA,14,CASSPPGRVETQYF,TGTGCCAGCTCACCCCCAGGGAGGGTGGAGACCCAGTACTTC
TRBD2,TRBJ2-2,TRBV7-6,NA,16,CASSPKGGGNTGELFF,TGTGCCAGCAGCCCCAAGGGCGGGGGGAACACCGGGGAGCTGTTTTTT
NA,TRBJ1-4,TRBV7-9,NA,13,CASSPERHSQLFF,TGTGCCAGCAGCCCGGAAAGGCACAGTCAACTGTTTTTT
NA,TRBJ1-1,TRBV5-1,NA,14,CASSPTGRNTEAFF,TGCGCCAGCAGCCCTACAGGGAGAAACACTGAAGCTTTCTTT
TRBD1,TRBJ1-2,TRBV6-5,NA,13,CATRTGPLYGYTF,TGTGCCACCAGGACAGGGCCTCTCTATGGCTACACCTTC
TRBD2,TRBJ2-1,TRBV6-5,NA,15,CASSQRLAGFNEQFF,TGTGCCAGCAGTCAGAGACTAGCGGGCTTCAATGAGCAGTTCTTC
TRBD1,TRBJ2-7,TRBV2,NA,14,CASRGTGVTYEQYF,TGTGCCAGCAGGGGGACAGGGGTTACTTACGAGCAGTACTTC
TRBD1,TRBJ1-1,TRBV30,NA,13,CAWRTGGNTEAFF,TGTGCCTGGAGGACAGGGGGCAACACTGAAGCTTTCTTT
NA,TRBJ2-5,TRBV2,NA,13,CASSPNSQETQYF,TGTGCCAGCAGTCCTAACTCCCAAGAGACCCAGTACTTC
TRBD1,TRBJ2-7,TRBV14,NA,19,CASSLNRDRRPQATYEQYF,TGTGCCAGCAGCCTAAACCGGGACAGGAGACCCCAGGCCACTTACGAGCAGTACTTC
NA,TRBJ1-5,TRBV19,NA,14,CASSNLQGGQPQHF,TGTGCCAGTAGTAACCTGCAGGGTGGTCAGCCCCAGCATTTT
TRBD1,TRBJ1-4,TRBV19,NA,14,CASASGTGVGKLFF,TGTGCCAGTGCTTCCGGGACAGGGGTTGGAAAACTGTTTTTT
TRBD2,TRBJ2-5,TRBV6-4,NA,15,CASSLTGGYAETQYF,TGTGCCAGCAGTTTGACGGGAGGGTACGCGGAGACCCAGTACTTC
NA,TRBJ2-7,TRBV11-1,NA,16,CASSLGFRGRTYEQYF,TGTGCCAGCAGCTTAGGATTTCGGGGAAGGACCTACGAGCAGTACTTC
NA,TRBJ1-2,TRBV6-5,NA,14,CASRLGRGRYGYTF,TGTGCCAGCAGACTCGGACGGGGGAGATATGGCTACACCTTC
NA,TRBJ2-1,TRBV9,NA,16,CASSVVWEAQYNEQFF,TGTGCCAGCAGCGTAGTGTGGGAGGCCCAATACAATGAGCAGTTCTTC
NA,TRBJ2-3,TRBV7-9,NA,14,CASSLGVTTDTQYF,TGTGCCAGCAGCCTAGGAGTAACCACAGATACGCAGTATTTT
NA,TRBJ1-2,TRBV7-2,NA,13,CASSSGGQNGYTF,TGTGCCAGCAGCTCGGGGGGGCAGAATGGCTACACCTTC
TRBD2,TRBJ2-4,TRBV28,NA,16,CASRDLAGGLQNIQYF,TGTGCCAGCAGGGACCTGGCGGGAGGTCTCCAAAACATTCAGTACTTC
TRBD2,TRBJ2-3,TRBV5-4,once,17,CASSLGGLAGHTDTQYF,TGTGCCAGCAGCTTGGGGGGACTAGCGGGACACACAGATACGCAGTATTTT
NA,TRBJ2-5,TRBV9,NA,15,CASSVATGQQGTQYF,TGTGCCAGCAGCGTAGCTACGGGCCAGCAGGGGACCCAGTACTTC
TRBD1,TRBJ1-1,TRBV5-1,NA,15,CASSTIGQGGTEAFF,TGCGCCAGCAGCACAATCGGACAGGGTGGTACTGAAGCTTTCTTT
NA,TRBJ2-1,TRBV29-1,NA,13,CSGRAAAYNEQFF,TGCAGCGGGCGGGCGGCTGCCTACAATGAGCAGTTCTTC
TRBD1,TRBJ1-4,TRBV11-2,NA,13,CASSGRGQARLFF,TGTGCCAGCAGCGGAAGGGGACAGGCAAGGCTGTTTTTT
TRBD1,TRBJ1-1,TRBV2,NA,15,CASSDSDRGDTEAFF,TGTGCCAGCAGTGACTCGGACAGGGGGGACACTGAAGCTTTCTTT
TRBD1,TRBJ1-1,TRBV7-6,NA,15,CASSSSQGGNTEAFF,TGTGCCAGCAGCTCTTCCCAGGGGGGGAACACTGAAGCTTTCTTT
NA,TRBJ1-2,TRBV5-1,NA,15,CASSLGPGVNYGYTF,TGCGCCAGCAGCTTGGGGCCGGGGGTGAACTATGGCTACACCTTC
TRBD1,TRBJ1-2,TRBV6-5,NA,15,CASRPQGARSYGYTF,TGTGCCAGCAGACCCCAGGGGGCGCGTAGCTATGGCTACACCTTC
TRBD2,TRBJ2-3,TRBV5-1,NA,15,CASSLTSGRTDTQYF,TGCGCCAGCAGCTTGACTAGCGGGAGAACAGATACGCAGTATTTT
TRBD1,TRBJ2-7,TRBV28,NA,16,CASSLMRGQGSYEQYF,TGTGCCAGCAGCCTTATGAGGGGACAGGGGTCCTACGAGCAGTACTTC
TRBD2,TRBJ2-1,TRBV9,NA,18,CASSVPTSGEGNYNEQFF,TGTGCCAGCAGCGTCCCGACTAGCGGGGAGGGGAACTACAATGAGCAGTTCTTC
NA,TRBJ1-5,TRBV7-3,NA,13,CASSIGVGQPQHF,TGTGCCAGCAGCATCGGGGTGGGGCAGCCCCAGCATTTT
NA,TRBJ2-7,TRBV5-1,NA,16,CASSLSTPPSPYEQYF,TGCGCCAGCAGCTTGTCTACGCCGCCGTCGCCGTACGAGCAGTACTTC
NA,TRBJ1-4,TRBV9,NA,14,CASSVSPALEKLFF,TGTGCCAGCAGCGTTAGCCCAGCCTTAGAAAAACTGTTTTTT
NA,TRBJ1-2,TRBV2,NA,11,CASSPEGITSF,TGTGCCAGCAGTCCGGAGGGCATAACGTCCTTC
NA,TRBJ1-3,TRBV5-1,once,16,CASSPRGTFSGNTIYF,TGCGCCAGCAGTCCAAGAGGGACTTTCTCTGGAAACACCATATATTTT
TRBD2,TRBJ2-5,TRBV14,NA,16,CASSQGPGLAEETQYF,TGTGCCAGCAGCCAAGGGCCGGGACTAGCGGAAGAGACCCAGTACTTC
NA,TRBJ1-2,TRBV4-3,NA,13,CASSRGYNYGYTF,TGCGCCAGCAGCCGAGGCTATAACTATGGCTACACCTTC
NA,TRBJ2-6,TRBV28,NA,13,CASAGSGANVLTF,TGTGCCAGCGCAGGATCTGGGGCCAACGTCCTGACTTTC
NA,TRBJ1-2,TRBV4-2,NA,13,CASSQDGGRGYTF,TGTGCCAGCAGCCAAGACGGGGGACGCGGCTACACCTTC
TRBD1,TRBJ1-1,TRBV25-1,NA,14,CASRPSPDRAEAFF,TGTGCCAGCAGACCCTCCCCCGACAGGGCTGAAGCTTTCTTT
TRBD1,TRBJ1-1,TRBV7-2,NA,13,CASSWRQGNEAFF,TGTGCCAGCAGCTGGAGACAGGGTAATGAAGCTTTCTTT
NA,TRBJ1-1,TRBV14,NA,18,CASSQDGRPGRMLDEAFF,TGTGCCAGCAGCCAAGATGGGCGGCCAGGGAGGATGTTGGACGAAGCTTTCTTT